These 3 T cell receptor beta chains were sequenced from one sample in a study of blood T cell repertoires in COVID-19. Sequenced by immunoSEQ multiplex PCR; TCRdb stores in-frame clones only, minus some. The table records roughly 200,000 clones, about 79% of them present only once. What was sequenced was peripheral blood. The receptors originated from a human donor in a cohort sampled during active COVID-19.

This chain links TRBV3-1 (or the pseudogene TRBV3-2) with TRBJ2-1; 8 positions agree with TRBD1. This CDR3 has 17 amino acids. Germline assignment: CDR1 LGHDT and CDR2 YNNKEL (reference sequence). J gave up 4 bases and V 0 bases, and 8 bases lay outside the gene matches. CDR3 bases: TGTGCCAGCAGCCAAGAGGGGGTGGGACAGGTTTACAATGAGCAGTTCTTC. This translates into CASSQEGVGQVYNEQFF.

The chain couples TRBV7-6 to TRBJ2-2; D is perhaps TRBD1 (6 bases). Trimming took off 1 base at V and 1 base at J, with 10 bases between the two ends. Germline V gives CDR1 SGHVS, CDR2 FNYEAQ. The CDR3 is made up of 16 amino acids. In DNA form, the CDR3 reads TGTGCCAGCAGCTTAGTTGGGACACAGAACACCGGGGAGCTGTTTTTT. Its protein is CASSLVGTQNTGELFF.

The V call is TRBV2, the J call TRBJ2-1; 10 nucleotides agree with TRBD2. The CDR3 sequence is 15 residues long. The J segment lost 1 base and the V segment lost 7 bases, leaving 4 bases of the junction unmatched. CDR1 and CDR2 from the germline V gene are SNHLY and FYNNEI. CDR3 nucleotide sequence: TGTGCCAGCAACCCTAGCGGGAGTTCCTACAATGAGCAGTTCTTC. Translated: CASNPSGSSYNEQFF.